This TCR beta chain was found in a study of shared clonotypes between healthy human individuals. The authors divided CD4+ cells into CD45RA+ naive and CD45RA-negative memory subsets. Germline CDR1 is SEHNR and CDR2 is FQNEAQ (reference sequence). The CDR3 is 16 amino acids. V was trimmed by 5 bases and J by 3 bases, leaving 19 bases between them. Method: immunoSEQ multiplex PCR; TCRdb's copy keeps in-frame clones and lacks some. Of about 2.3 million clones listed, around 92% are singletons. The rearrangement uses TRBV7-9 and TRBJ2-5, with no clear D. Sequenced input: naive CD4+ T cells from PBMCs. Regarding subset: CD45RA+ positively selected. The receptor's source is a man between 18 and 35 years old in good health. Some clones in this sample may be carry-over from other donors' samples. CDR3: CASSPARRQVKETQYF. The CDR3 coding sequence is TGTGCCAGCAGCCCAGCTAGGAGACAAGTAAAAGAGACCCAGTACTTC.